The 7 T cell receptor beta chains given below trace back to one sample, sequenced in a study of blood T cell repertoires in COVID-19. TCRdb's copy holds only in-frame clones and misses some; the assay was immunoSEQ multiplex PCR. Here the sample spans 20,000 to 30,000 clones, 80% to 90% being singletons. The specimen was peripheral blood. The receptor set was obtained from a human donor with active COVID-19. The donor label of this sample is uncertain.

In this sample, this clone turned up once. V usage is TRBV2 and J usage is TRBJ2-3, with D possibly matching TRBD2 (6 bases). Trimming stripped 7 bases from V and 1 base from J, with 12 bases between. The CDR3 is made up of 14 amino acids. CDR1 is SNHLY, CDR2 FYNNEI, per germline. The CDR3 nucleotides read TGTGCCAGCACTGCGGGACGGGGCACAGATACGCAGTATTTT. This translates into CASTAGRGTDTQYF.

The rearrangement links TRBV7-9 to TRBJ2-1; TRBD2 is a possible D gene (5 bases). The germline gives CDR1 SEHNR, CDR2 FQNEAQ (reference sequence). The V gene lost 5 bases and the J gene lost 7 bases, with 6 bases spanning the gap. The CDR3 is made up of 11 amino acids. The CDR3 coding sequence is TGTGCCAGCAGCCAGCGGAATGAGCAGTTCTTC. Translating it yields CASSQRNEQFF.

J is TRBJ1-1 and V is TRBV5-1, with a weak D call TRBD1 (5 bases). Germline V lookup: CDR1 SGHRS, CDR2 YFSETQ. The CDR3 is 16 amino acids. Trimming shortened V by 3 bases and J by 6 bases, and 21 bases separated the two germline ends. The CDR3 loop is CASSSTSARVVAEAFF. The DNA for the CDR3 is TGCGCCAGCAGCTCGACCTCAGCCAGGGTTGTGGCTGAAGCTTTCTTT.

This clone was observed once. The chain has TRBV29-1 and TRBJ2-3, with 7 bases lining up with TRBD2. The CDR3 loop spans 14 amino acids. Germline V CDR1 and CDR2: SQVTM, ANQGSEA. V shed 6 bases, J shed 0 bases, and the junction held 6 bases outside the gene matches. CDR3 region: CSVGAGFSTDTQYF. The CDR3 coding sequence is TGCAGCGTGGGAGCGGGATTTAGCACAGATACGCAGTATTTT.

The rearrangement uses TRBV14 and TRBJ2-1; D is uncertain. CDR1 is SGHDN, CDR2 FVKESK, per germline. CDR3 length equals 18 residues. The V end was cut by 2 bases, the J end by 2 bases, with 19 bases between. The CDR3 loop is CASSQILWAEGTYNEQFF. CDR3 in DNA: TGTGCCAGCAGCCAAATACTGTGGGCCGAAGGCACCTACAATGAGCAGTTCTTC.

This clone was seen just once. J is TRBJ2-5 and V is TRBV12-3 or TRBV12-4, with D possibly TRBD2 on 6 matching bases. Trimming took 3 bases from V and 5 from J, leaving 10 bases between them. The CDR3 extends over 13 amino acids. In DNA form, the CDR3 reads TGTGCCAGCAGTTTCGTTGCGGGGGAGACCCAGTACTTC. The encoded protein is CASSFVAGETQYF.

This chain uses TRBV7-2 with TRBJ2-1; a possible D gene is TRBD2 (6 bases). This CDR3 has 16 amino acids. Per the germline V gene, CDR1 is SGHTA and CDR2 is FQGNSA. V was cut by 1 base and J by 8 bases, with 18 bases left in between. CDR3 in amino acids: CASSLVAGRALDEQFF. The CDR3, as DNA: TGTGCCAGCAGCTTAGTCGCGGGAAGGGCTTTGGATGAGCAGTTCTTC.